These 3 T cell receptor beta chains were sequenced from one sample in a study of a mutant IDH1 vaccine in newly diagnosed glioma. Time point of the sample: baseline, week 1 (first vaccination visit). Described treatment: pre-vaccination baseline after standard-of-care therapy. This table comes from immunoSEQ multiplex PCR, and its TCRdb copy is limited to in-frame clones, with some not included. The data show around 63,000 clones, about 90% seen once. Source: PBMCs, taken from a glioma patient treated with radiotherapy, temozolomide or both. These receptors all stem from a man over 45 with glioma.

The J gene is TRBJ1-5, the V gene TRBV7-2; maybe TRBD1 (6 bases). Germline V gene data show CDR1 as SGHTA and CDR2 as FQGNSA. The CDR3 spans 16 residues. V was cut by 1 base and J by 6 bases, with 16 bases left in between. CDR3 loop: CASSLGDGVGGQPQHF. CDR3 in DNA: TGTGCCAGCAGCTTAGGGGACGGAGTAGGGGGTCAGCCCCAGCATTTT.

The V and J genes are TRBV9 and TRBJ2-2; D may correspond to TRBD1 or TRBD2 (6 bases each). This CDR3 is 17 amino acids long. V was pared by 0 bases and J by 2 bases, with 14 bases between. The germline gives CDR1 SGDLS, CDR2 YYNGEE. CDR3 region: CASSVGEGGGNTGELFF. The CDR3 coding sequence is TGTGCCAGCAGCGTAGGTGAGGGGGGCGGTAACACCGGGGAGCTGTTTTTT. Full variable domain (outside the CDR3, taken from reference TRBV9 and TRBJ2-2): DSGVTQTPKHLITATGQRVTLRCSPRSGDLSVYWYQQSLDQGLQFLIQYYNGEERAKGNILERFSAQQFPDLHSELNLSSLELGDSALYFCASSVGEGGGNTGELFFGEGSRLTVL.

The V call is TRBV10-3, the J call TRBJ1-2; D ambiguous. Trimming removed 7 bases at V and 6 bases at J, with 9 bases between. Looked up from germline, CDR1 is ENHRY and CDR2 is SYGVKD. The CDR3 runs 11 residues. Here the CDR3 DNA reads TGTGCCATCAAGGTGATTGATGGCTACACCTTC. Its translation is CAIKVIDGYTF.